This T cell receptor beta chain originates from a study of long-term antiretroviral therapy in people with HIV. Germline V gene lookup returns CDR1 LNHDA and CDR2 SQIVND (reference sequence). The CDR3 extends over 15 amino acids. V dropped 3 bases and J dropped 2; count of bases not matched to a gene: 3. With survey level as its setting, the immunoSEQ assay was v3.0. Measured with immunoSEQ multiplex PCR; TCRdb has only the in-frame clones, and not every one. In the table there are fewer than 20,000 clones, around 75% of which are singletons. This chain links TRBV19 with TRBJ2-2, with 7 bases identical to TRBD2. This clonotype was sampled from a woman in her forties or fifties with HIV. Source: unsorted PBMCs, taken 1.5 years before starting antiretroviral therapy. The chain's CDR3 is CASSILADNTGELFF. CDR3 nucleotides: TGTGCCAGTAGTATTCTAGCGGACAACACCGGGGAGCTGTTTTTT.